This record concerns one T cell receptor (beta chain) sequence. These data are taken from a study of blood T cell repertoires in COVID-19. The CDR3 runs to 14 residues. After removal of 4 bases from V and 12 bases from J, the junction contained 12 bases not matched to a gene. CDR1 KGHSH and CDR2 LQKENI come from the germline V gene. Sequencing was performed with immunoSEQ multiplex PCR; in TCRdb, only in-frame clones are kept and a portion is missing. The repertoire holds about 47,000 clones, around 86% seen once, with approximately 14% in the top ten. Sample: peripheral blood. The sequence was obtained from a human donor with acute or convalescent COVID-19. The donor label of this sample is uncertain. The chain joins TRBV18 to TRBJ2-1; 7 bases align to TRBD2. The CDR3 sequence is CASSLFPRDYGQFF. The CDR3 DNA sequence: TGTGCCAGCTCACTTTTCCCCCGGGACTACGGGCAGTTCTTC.